Here is one T cell receptor beta chain with its context. Antigen specificity is unknown. This specimen belongs to a study of cytomegalovirus exposure and HLA in healthy donors. Study-wide findings and caveats: In a later analysis, productive TCRs from donors in an Asian-associated ancestry cluster reportedly carried fewer N-insertions than the cohort mean. With later analysis, a missense DCLRE1C variant became linked to TCR beta V- and J-gene trimming.

The CDR3 has 17 residues. Germline CDR1 is LGHNA and CDR2 is YNFKEQ. V trimming: 0 bases; J trimming: 5 bases; junction bases outside the gene matches: 11. Donors were nominally healthy when sampled, though unrecorded immune exposures were likely. Use of 60 Vbeta and 13 Jbeta primers characterized the PCR. In the source study's methods: Roughly 80 million unique TCR beta chains, some 11 million shared, were counted in a later analysis. TCRdb's table, derived via immunoSEQ multiplex PCR, lists solely in-frame clones and lacks some. V and J calls and clone size are those listed in that table; D and trimming were worked out from the DNA. This sample has about 110,000 clones, with almost 70% found just once.

The source of this sequence is a man aged 25-45 years in good health and CMV-seronegative. Sequencing input: PBMCs. The V gene is TRBV4-2, the J gene TRBJ2-7; TRBD2 matches 9 bases. The CDR3 reads CASSQDLSAGGGNEQYF. CDR3 nucleotides: TGTGCCAGCAGCCAAGATCTATCCGCGGGAGGGGGCAACGAGCAGTACTTC.